This T cell receptor beta chain is drawn from a study of blood T cells in healthy people across ages. CDR1 is SGHTA and CDR2 is FQGNSA in the germline V gene. Trimming cost V 10 bases and J 2 bases, with 6 bases left between them. The CDR3 runs to 11 residues. PCR was performed a second time for roughly 7 to 11 cycles using a sample-barcoded 5' primer and a J-beta primer mix. TCRdb reprocessed the 5' RACE reads via MiXCR and lists one record per CDR3 protein. The sample shows about 840,000 distinct CDR3 sequences, 29% of them seen only once. This clonotype was seen more than once but under ten times. This sample was also put to use in a study of T cells of mothers and their children.

The TCR comes from a woman in her thirties or forties in good health. The sample taken for sequencing was blood. This rearrangement joins TRBV7-2 to TRBJ2-1; D gene uncertain. CDR3 coding DNA: TGTGCCACCTCAGCCTACAATGAGCAGTTCTTC. Translating gives CATSAYNEQFF. Supplemented by reference TRBV7-2 and TRBJ2-1, the full variable domain reads GAGVSQSPSNKVTEKGKDVELRCDPISGHTALYWYRQSLGQGLEFLIYFQGNSAPDKSGLPSDRFSAERTGGSVSTLTIQRTQQEDSAVYLCATSAYNEQFFGPGTRLTVL.